A single sample is the source of the 21 T cell receptor beta chains below, sequenced in a study of T cell repertoires in cytomegalovirus infection. In TCRdb, the reads were re-called with MiXCR into one record per CDR3 protein. The sample has approximately 500,000 distinct CDR3 sequences, 16% seen once. Sequencing input: CD8+ T cells from PBMCs. Receptor source: a human donor in good health (CMV status not recorded). Some clones in this sample may be carry-over from other donors' samples.

The rearrangement uses TRBV27 and TRBJ2-3, with D possibly being TRBD1 (5 bases). V lost 5 bases and J 0 bases, leaving 12 bases between the germline ends. This CDR3 contains 15 residues. Germline V gives CDR1 MNHEY, CDR2 SMNVEV (reference sequence). The CDR3 bases are TGTGCCAGCAGTGAGGACACCCCTAGCACAGATACGCAGTATTTT. This encodes CASSEDTPSTDTQYF.

Worth noting for this clonotype: This clone may be a read error of a much larger clone one base away. J is TRBJ2-7 and V is TRBV12-3 or TRBV12-4; perhaps TRBD1 as D (6 bases). The CDR3 is made up of 15 amino acids. Trimming removed 7 bases from V and 2 bases from J, with 18 bases in between. The CDR3 sequence is CASTSAGRGPYEQYF. The DNA of the CDR3 is TGTGCCAGCACCTCCGCGGGCAGGGGTCCCTACGAGCAGTACTTC.

This clonotype was recorded at least ten times. The rearrangement joins TRBV29-1 to TRBJ2-6, with D unresolved. Looked up from germline, CDR1 is SQVTM and CDR2 is ANQGSEA. Trimming took off 3 bases at V and 4 bases at J, with 7 bases between the two ends. The CDR3 covers 13 residues. Here the CDR3 reads CSVDSIGANVLTF. The CDR3 DNA is TGCAGCGTTGATTCGATCGGGGCCAACGTCCTGACTTTC. Complete variable domain (other parts from reference TRBV29-1 and TRBJ2-6): SAVISQKPSRDICQRGTSLTIQCQVDSQVTMMFWYRQQPGQSLTLIATANQGSEATYESGFVIDKFPISRPNLTFSTLTVSNMSPEDSSIYLCSVDSIGANVLTFGAGSRLTVL.

The chain links TRBV20-1 to TRBJ2-7; D is ambiguous. The CDR3 extends over 16 amino acids. Germline CDR1 and CDR2: DFQATT and SNEGSKA (reference sequence). The ends were cut back, 2 bases at V and 0 bases at J, with 17 bases in the middle. The CDR3 DNA follows: TGCAGTGCTAGACCCCCCGCCGTACTCCCCTCCTACGAGCAGTACTTC. It codes for CSARPPAVLPSYEQYF.

The chain has TRBV5-1 and TRBJ2-2; D uncertain. V was shortened by 4 bases and J by 1 base, with 14 bases between the two germline ends. Germline V lookup: CDR1 SGHRS, CDR2 YFSETQ. CDR3 length equals 16 residues. The CDR3 is CASSARDSMNTGELFF. The CDR3 DNA reads TGCGCCAGCAGCGCCAGAGACTCCATGAACACCGGGGAGCTGTTTTTT.

This clonotype was detected a few times. One junction end does not reproduce the germline sequence, and a read error may be involved. The rearrangement uses TRBV20-1 and TRBJ2-7; D is ambiguous. Germline values: CDR1 DFQATT, CDR2 SNEGSKA (reference sequence). This CDR3 contains 15 residues. CDR3 DNA sequence: TGTAGTGCCCGCTCCCCCCAACTACCCTTCTACGAGCAGTACTTC. Residues: CSARSPQLPFYEQYF.

This clonotype was seen ten or more times. The chain combines TRBV6-2 or TRBV6-3 with TRBJ2-7; possibly TRBD2 for D (5 bases). Germline V lookup: CDR1 MNHEY, CDR2 SVGEGT. CDR3 length equals 14 residues. V was cut by 7 bases and J by 0 bases, with 13 bases left in between. The CDR3 nucleotides are TGTGCCAGCAAGCCGGGAACGAGCTCCTACGAGCAGTACTTC. The encoded protein is CASKPGTSSYEQYF.

This clonotype has at least ten counts. The J gene is TRBJ2-3, the V gene TRBV11-3; perhaps TRBD2 as D (6 bases). The CDR3 loop spans 15 amino acids. Trimming cost V 6 bases and J 0 bases, with 13 bases left between them. Germline assignment: CDR1 SGHNT and CDR2 YENEEA. The CDR3 here is CASSPGETSTDTQYF. CDR3 bases: TGTGCCAGCAGTCCGGGAGAGACGAGCACAGATACGCAGTATTTT. The full variable domain, rest sourced from reference TRBV11-3 and TRBJ2-3, is EAGVVQSPRYKIIEKKQPVAFWCNPISGHNTLYWYLQNLGQGPELLIRYENEEAVDDSQLPKDRFSAERLKGVDSTLKIQPAELGDSAVYLCASSPGETSTDTQYFGPGTRLTVL.

This clonotype came up many times. V usage is TRBV7-3 and J usage is TRBJ2-3; D perhaps matches TRBD2 (7 bases). This CDR3 has 16 amino acids. From germline, CDR1 is SGHTA and CDR2 FQGTGA. V was cut by 2 bases and J by 5 bases, with 17 bases left in between. The chain's CDR3 is CASSLVGAGDEDTQYF. CDR3 DNA sequence: TGTGCCAGCAGCTTAGTGGGGGCGGGAGATGAAGATACGCAGTATTTT.

This clonotype was counted ten times or more. This rearrangement joins TRBV7-9 to TRBJ2-1; TRBD2 aligns across 7 bases. Germline assignment: CDR1 SEHNR and CDR2 FQNEAQ (reference sequence). Trimming cost V 5 bases and J 8 bases; bases outside gene matches: 12. This CDR3 is 15 amino acids long. The CDR3 here is CASSEAGSQSDEQFF. DNA of the CDR3: TGTGCCAGCAGCGAAGCGGGATCCCAGAGCGATGAGCAGTTCTTC.

This chain uses TRBV30 with TRBJ2-7; a possible D gene is TRBD1 (6 bases). Germline V gives CDR1 GTSNPN, CDR2 SVGIG (reference sequence). Trimming removed 2 bases at V and 5 bases at J, with 10 bases between. The CDR3 sequence is 12 residues long. Here the CDR3 reads CAWSTQGDEQYF. The DNA for the CDR3 is TGTGCCTGGAGTACACAGGGAGACGAGCAGTACTTC.

V is TRBV6-1 and J is TRBJ1-2, with 7 bases that match TRBD1. The length of the CDR3 is 14 residues. J gave up 7 bases and V 5 bases, and 10 bases lay outside the gene matches. Germline assignment: CDR1 MNHNS and CDR2 SASEGT. The CDR3 loop reads CASSSLTGRGGYTF. In nucleotides, the CDR3 is TGTGCCAGCAGTTCATTGACAGGGCGGGGTGGCTACACCTTC.

The table lists this clonotype with many counts. The chain couples TRBV7-2 to TRBJ2-2, with TRBD2 identical over 15 bases. This CDR3 spans 18 amino acids. In germline, CDR1 is SGHTA, CDR2 FQGNSA. The ends lost 4 bases at V and 3 bases at J; junction bases unmatched: 6. CDR3 sequence reads: CASSSRTSGGADTGELFF. DNA for the CDR3: TGTGCCAGCAGCTCAAGGACTAGCGGGGGGGCGGACACCGGGGAGCTGTTTTTT.

The table lists this clonotype with a few counts. At one of its ends the junction is not consistent with the germline gene, which may arise from a read error. J is TRBJ2-5 and V is TRBV7-6; 11 nucleotides agree with TRBD2. This CDR3 spans 16 amino acids. The germline CDR1 and CDR2 sequences are SGHVS and FNYEAQ. As DNA, the CDR3 is TGTGCTAGCAGCTTACTAGCGGGAGATTCAGTAGAGACCCAGTACTTC. It is translated as CASSLLAGDSVETQYF.

This clonotype showed up just a few times. J is TRBJ2-7 and V is TRBV4-2; 8 bases line up with TRBD2. The V segment lost 4 bases and the J segment 3 bases; nucleotides outside the gene matches: 14. Germline V gene sequence: CDR1 LGHNA, CDR2 YNFKEQ. There are 17 residues in the CDR3. CDR3 sequence reads: CASSPFGEAGEVYEQYF. The CDR3, as DNA: TGTGCCAGCAGCCCTTTCGGGGAAGCGGGAGAGGTCTACGAGCAGTACTTC.

This clonotype came up many times. The chain uses TRBV7-6 and TRBJ2-1, with 12 nucleotides matching TRBD2. V lost 4 bases to trimming and J lost 8 bases; unmatched junction nucleotides: 12. Germline lookup yields CDR1 SGHVS and CDR2 FNYEAQ. CDR3 length: 17 residues. The CDR3 loop is CASSSGLAGFGAHEQFF. The CDR3 DNA sequence: TGTGCCAGCAGCTCGGGACTAGCGGGTTTCGGCGCCCATGAGCAGTTCTTC.

This clonotype was recorded many times. The chain has TRBV7-2 and TRBJ1-6; D perhaps matches TRBD1 (5 bases). V lost 6 bases and J lost 7, with 19 bases in between. The CDR3 runs to 16 residues. CDR1 and CDR2 (germline): SGHTA, FQGNSA. CDR3 sequence (DNA): TGTGCCAGCAGATCCCGCCCAGGGTTGAAAAATTCACCCCTCCACTTT. This translates into CASRSRPGLKNSPLHF.

This clonotype occurred many times. This rearrangement joins TRBV11-2 to TRBJ2-5, with 12 bases matching TRBD1. V dropped 5 bases and J dropped 5; count of bases not matched to a gene: 18. This CDR3 comprises 19 residues. The germline gives CDR1 SGHAT, CDR2 FQNNGV. The CDR3 DNA follows: TGTGCCAGCAGCAAGTGGGGGCCGGCGGGACAGGGGGCCGGGGAGACCCAGTACTTC. Its protein product is CASSKWGPAGQGAGETQYF.

The table lists this clonotype with a few counts. The chain couples TRBV6-6 to TRBJ1-1; tentatively, D is TRBD1 (5 bases). The CDR3 is 16 residues long. The germline CDR1 and CDR2 sequences are MNHNY and SVGAGI (reference sequence). The V end lost 5 bases, the J end lost 4 bases, and 20 bases lay between the germline ends. The CDR3 DNA follows: TGTGCCAGCAGTCCTGACGGGGCGGGGTCGGGCACTGAAGCTTTCTTT. This codes for CASSPDGAGSGTEAFF.

Regarding this clonotype: The junction differs from germline at one of its ends, possibly a read error. This sequence joins TRBV5-4 and TRBJ2-3, with 8 bases that match TRBD2. Germline V gives CDR1 SGHNT, CDR2 YYREEE (reference sequence). CDR3 size: 15 residues. The CDR3 is CASILRREVTDTQYF. In DNA form, the CDR3 reads TGTGCTAGCATCTTGCGGCGGGAGGTCACAGATACGCAGTATTTT.

This clonotype has a count of ten or more. The chain links TRBV2 to TRBJ2-5, with a tentative D call TRBD1 (5 bases). Germline lookup yields CDR1 SNHLY and CDR2 FYNNEI. The CDR3 is 12 residues long. V was trimmed by 6 bases and J by 5 bases, leaving 10 bases between them. The CDR3 region has the DNA TGTGCCAGCAGAGGCAGGGTTGAGACCCAGTACTTC. Residues: CASRGRVETQYF.